What follows are 6 T cell receptor beta chains derived from one specimen sequenced in a study of blood T cell repertoires in COVID-19. Sequencing used immunoSEQ multiplex PCR; TCRdb keeps in-frame clones, though not all of them. The sample carries about 400,000 clones, approximately 91% recorded once. The sequencing sample was made of PBMCs or T cells enriched from blood (not recorded which). The receptors shown here come from a woman between 40 and 50 years old with acute COVID-19.

This sequence joins TRBV10-3 and TRBJ1-2, with TRBD1 matching over 7 bases. The CDR3 is 16 amino acids. V dropped 0 bases and J dropped 4; count of bases not matched to a gene: 8. Per the germline V gene, CDR1 is ENHRY and CDR2 is SYGVKD. The CDR3 loop reads CAISESVFTGVYGYTF. CDR3 sequence (DNA): TGTGCCATCAGTGAGTCGGTATTCACAGGGGTCTATGGCTACACCTTC.

The genes are TRBV5-6 and TRBJ1-5; TRBD1 is a possible D gene (5 bases). CDR1 and CDR2 (germline): SGHDT, YYEEEE. Deletions cut 4 bases from V and 4 bases from J, with 12 bases between. CDR3 length equals 14 residues. The CDR3 sequence: CASSPVGVNQPQHF. CDR3 bases: TGTGCCAGCAGCCCGGTAGGGGTAAATCAGCCCCAGCATTTT.

This clone was seen more than once but under ten times. The genes are TRBV14 and TRBJ2-7, with D possibly TRBD2 on 5 matching bases. The CDR3 is made up of 14 amino acids. V was clipped by 5 bases and J by 3 bases, with 14 bases between them. The germline gives CDR1 SGHDN, CDR2 FVKESK. Here the CDR3 DNA reads TGTGCCAGCAGCTGGGGTGGGAGAAACTACGAGCAGTACTTC. This sequence encodes CASSWGGRNYEQYF.

The chain recombines TRBV2 with TRBJ1-6; a weak D match, TRBD1 (5 bases). V shed 6 bases and J shed 5 bases, with 11 bases lying between them. This CDR3 spans 14 amino acids. Looked up from germline, CDR1 is SNHLY and CDR2 is FYNNEI. This CDR3 is CASRDDSDNSPLHF. The CDR3 bases are TGTGCCAGCAGGGACGACAGCGATAATTCACCCCTCCACTTT. Full variable domain (outside the CDR3, taken from reference TRBV2 and TRBJ1-6): EPEVTQTPSHQVTQMGQEVILRCVPISNHLYFYWYRQILGQKVEFLVSFYNNEISEKSEIFDDQFSVERPDGSNFTLKIRSTKLEDSAMYFCASRDDSDNSPLHFGNGTRLTVT.

This chain joins TRBV7-9 and TRBJ2-1; 9 nucleotides align to TRBD2. This CDR3 has 17 amino acids. CDR1 is SEHNR, CDR2 FQNEAQ, per germline (reference sequence). V lost 0 bases and J lost 1; bases outside the gene matches: 4. CDR3 in DNA: TGTGCCAGCAGCTTAGCAGCGGGGGGCCTATCCTACAATGAGCAGTTCTTC. Protein sequence: CASSLAAGGLSYNEQFF.

The J gene is TRBJ2-5, the V gene TRBV7-9; tentative D call: TRBD2 (6 bases). The germline V gene encodes CDR1 SEHNR and CDR2 FQNEAQ (reference sequence). There are 17 residues in the CDR3. V was trimmed by 1 base and J by 2 bases, leaving 17 bases between them. CDR3 protein: CASSLGAGTLGQETQYF. DNA of the CDR3: TGTGCCAGCAGCTTAGGGGCCGGGACTTTGGGGCAAGAGACCCAGTACTTC.